This T cell receptor beta chain is drawn from a study of cytomegalovirus exposure and HLA in healthy donors. 13 Jbeta primers and 60 Vbeta primers were used for the PCR. Measured with immunoSEQ multiplex PCR; TCRdb has only the in-frame clones, and not every one. The profile shows some 120,000 clones, more than 65% of them singletons. The V gene's germline CDR1 is SEHNR and CDR2 FQNEAQ (reference sequence). V gave up 5 bases and J gave up 6 bases; unmatched junction bases: 7. This CDR3 spans 14 amino acids. General study results and limits: Most of the CMV-associated TCR beta chains (in a later analysis) appeared to be HLA-restricted. Under in vitro conditions, a few CMV-associated chains were confirmed as specific for CMV antigens. Apart from CMV serostatus, no immune exposure information was available. Sequencing depth roughly uniform across donors was assumed in presence/absence analyses.

Details on this clone: Antigen unknown.

This chain links TRBV7-9 with TRBJ1-1, with 9 bases aligning to TRBD1. Sequenced: PBMCs. The receptor was isolated from a man younger than 30 in good health and CMV-seronegative. CDR3 sequence reads: CASSPRDRDSEAFF. Written as DNA, the CDR3 is TGTGCCAGCAGCCCCCGGGACAGGGACTCTGAAGCTTTCTTT.